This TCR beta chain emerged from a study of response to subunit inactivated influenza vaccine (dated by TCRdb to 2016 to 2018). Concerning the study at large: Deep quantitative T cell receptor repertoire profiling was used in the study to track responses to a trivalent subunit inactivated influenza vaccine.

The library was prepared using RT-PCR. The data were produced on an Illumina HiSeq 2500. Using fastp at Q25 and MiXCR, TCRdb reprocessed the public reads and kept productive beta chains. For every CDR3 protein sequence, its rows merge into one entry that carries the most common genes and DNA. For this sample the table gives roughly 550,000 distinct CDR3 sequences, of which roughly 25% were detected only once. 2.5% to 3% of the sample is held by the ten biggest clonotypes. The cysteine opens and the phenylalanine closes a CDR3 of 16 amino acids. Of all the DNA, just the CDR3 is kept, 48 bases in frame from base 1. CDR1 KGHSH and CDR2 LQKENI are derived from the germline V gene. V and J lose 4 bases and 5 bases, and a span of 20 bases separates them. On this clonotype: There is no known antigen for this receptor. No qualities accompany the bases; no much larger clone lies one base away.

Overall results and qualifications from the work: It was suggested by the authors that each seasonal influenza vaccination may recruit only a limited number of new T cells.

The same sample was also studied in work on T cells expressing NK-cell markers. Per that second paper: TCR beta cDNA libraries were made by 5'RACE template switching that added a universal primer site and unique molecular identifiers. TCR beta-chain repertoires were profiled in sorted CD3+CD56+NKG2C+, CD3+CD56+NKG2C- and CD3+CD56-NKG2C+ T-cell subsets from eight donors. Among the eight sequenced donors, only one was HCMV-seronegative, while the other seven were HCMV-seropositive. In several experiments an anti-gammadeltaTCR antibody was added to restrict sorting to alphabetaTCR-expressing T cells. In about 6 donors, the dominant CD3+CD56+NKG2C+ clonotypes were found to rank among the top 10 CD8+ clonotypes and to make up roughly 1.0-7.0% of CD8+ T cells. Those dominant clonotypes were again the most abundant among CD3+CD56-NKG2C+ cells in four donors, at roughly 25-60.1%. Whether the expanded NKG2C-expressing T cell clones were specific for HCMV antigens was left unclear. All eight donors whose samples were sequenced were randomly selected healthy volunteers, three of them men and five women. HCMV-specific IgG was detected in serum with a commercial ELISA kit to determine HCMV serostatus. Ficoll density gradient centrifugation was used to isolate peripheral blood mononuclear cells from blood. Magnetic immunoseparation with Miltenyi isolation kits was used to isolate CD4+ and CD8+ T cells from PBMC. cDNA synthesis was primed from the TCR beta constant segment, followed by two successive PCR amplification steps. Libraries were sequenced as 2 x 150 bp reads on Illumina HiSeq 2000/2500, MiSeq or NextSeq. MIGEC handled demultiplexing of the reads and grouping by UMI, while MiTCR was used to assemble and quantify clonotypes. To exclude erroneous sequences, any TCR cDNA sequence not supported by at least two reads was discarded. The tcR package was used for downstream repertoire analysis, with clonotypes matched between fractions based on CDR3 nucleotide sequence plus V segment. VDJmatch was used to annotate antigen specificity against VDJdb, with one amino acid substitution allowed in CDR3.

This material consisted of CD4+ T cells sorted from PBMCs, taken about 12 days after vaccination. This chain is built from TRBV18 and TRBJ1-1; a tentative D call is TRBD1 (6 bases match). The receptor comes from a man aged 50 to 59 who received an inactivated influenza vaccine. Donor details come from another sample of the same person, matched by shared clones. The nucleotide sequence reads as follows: TGTGCCAGCTCACTAGGGGGGACAAGCATGAGGACTGAAGCTTTCTTT. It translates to CASSLGGTSMRTEAFF.